This T cell receptor (beta chain) appears in the sequencing data of a study of shared clonotypes between healthy human individuals. General study results and limits: Naive CD4 clonotype sharing across a few donors was about 5%. Among non-shared clonotypes, generation probabilities were lower than among those shared by all four donors.

Terminally differentiated effector memory CD45RA+ cells were left out of the naive CD8 fraction, which was CD45RO-negative and positively selected for CCR7. All donors qualified as healthy HIV-negative adults and had experienced no recent acute infections or vaccinations. Original data processing: ImmunoSEQ output held junction-only sequences without quality scores, so filtering differed. Clones were sequenced by immunoSEQ multiplex PCR, and TCRdb holds only the in-frame ones, with some missing. The V and J calls and clone size come from that table; D and trimming were worked out from the DNA. In the table there are about 580,000 clones, roughly 98% of which are singletons. In germline, CDR1 is SQVTM, CDR2 ANQGSEA. The V gene lost 3 bases and the J gene lost 0 bases, with 13 bases spanning the gap. The CDR3 totals 15 residues. Concerning this clone itself: Antigen: not known.

The gene calls are TRBV29-1 and TRBJ2-3; D perhaps matches TRBD1 (5 bases). Sequenced sample: naive CD8+ T cells sorted from blood. This TCR was recovered from a man younger than 40 in good health. CDR3 in amino acids: CSVDTTQESTDTQYF. The DNA of the CDR3 is TGCAGCGTTGACACGACACAGGAGAGCACAGATACGCAGTATTTT.